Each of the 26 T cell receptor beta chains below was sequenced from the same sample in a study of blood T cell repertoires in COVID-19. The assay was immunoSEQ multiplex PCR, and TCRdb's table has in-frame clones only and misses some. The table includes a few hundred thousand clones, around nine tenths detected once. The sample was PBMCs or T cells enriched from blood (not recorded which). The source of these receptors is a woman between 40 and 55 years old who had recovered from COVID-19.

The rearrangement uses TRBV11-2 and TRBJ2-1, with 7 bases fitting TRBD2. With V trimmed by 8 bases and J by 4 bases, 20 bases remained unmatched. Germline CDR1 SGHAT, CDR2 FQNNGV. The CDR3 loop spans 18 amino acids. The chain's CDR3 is CASSGPPSPSGAYNEQFF. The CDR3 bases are TGTGCCAGCTCAGGCCCACCCTCTCCTAGCGGAGCATACAATGAGCAGTTCTTC.

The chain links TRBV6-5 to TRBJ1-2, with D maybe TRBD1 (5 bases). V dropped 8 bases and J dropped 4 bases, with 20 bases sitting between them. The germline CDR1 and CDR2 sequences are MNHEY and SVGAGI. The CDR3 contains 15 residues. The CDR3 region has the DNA TGTGCCAGCGGAAGGAGAAGGGGCGCCGGCTATGGCTACACCTTC. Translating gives CASGRRRGAGYGYTF.

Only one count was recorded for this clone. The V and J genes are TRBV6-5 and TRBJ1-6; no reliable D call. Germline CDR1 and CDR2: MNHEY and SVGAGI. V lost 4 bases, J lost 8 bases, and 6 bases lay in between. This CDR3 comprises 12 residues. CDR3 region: CASSSGYSPLHF. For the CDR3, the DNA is TGTGCCAGCAGTTCGGGTTATTCACCCCTCCACTTT.

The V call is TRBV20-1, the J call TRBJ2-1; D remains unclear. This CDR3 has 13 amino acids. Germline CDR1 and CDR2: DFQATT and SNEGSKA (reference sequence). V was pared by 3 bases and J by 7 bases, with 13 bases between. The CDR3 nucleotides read TGCAGTGCTAGTCTCTTAGTAAAGAATGAGCAGTTCTTC. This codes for CSASLLVKNEQFF.

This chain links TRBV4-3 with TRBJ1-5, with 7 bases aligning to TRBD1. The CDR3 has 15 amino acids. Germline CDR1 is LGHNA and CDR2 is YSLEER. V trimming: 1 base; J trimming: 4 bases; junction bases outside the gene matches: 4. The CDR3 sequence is CASSQGTGDNQPQHF. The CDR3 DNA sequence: TGCGCCAGCAGCCAAGGGACAGGAGATAATCAGCCCCAGCATTTT.

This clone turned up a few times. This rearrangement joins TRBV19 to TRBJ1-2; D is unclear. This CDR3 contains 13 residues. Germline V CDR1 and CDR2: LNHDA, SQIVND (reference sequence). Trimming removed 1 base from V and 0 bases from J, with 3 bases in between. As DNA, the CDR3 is TGTGCCAGTAGTATAGCATCTAACTATGGCTACACCTTC. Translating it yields CASSIASNYGYTF.

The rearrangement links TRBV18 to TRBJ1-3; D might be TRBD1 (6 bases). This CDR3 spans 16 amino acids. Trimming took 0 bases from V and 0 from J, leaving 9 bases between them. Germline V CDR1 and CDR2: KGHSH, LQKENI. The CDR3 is CASSPPSQGSGNTIYF. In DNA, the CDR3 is TGTGCCAGCTCACCACCGTCACAGGGCTCTGGAAACACCATATATTTT.

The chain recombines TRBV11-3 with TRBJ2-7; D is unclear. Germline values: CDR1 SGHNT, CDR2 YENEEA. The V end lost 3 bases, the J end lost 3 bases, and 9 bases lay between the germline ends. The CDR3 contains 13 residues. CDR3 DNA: TGTGCCAGCAGCTTTAACAGAGACTACGAGCAGTACTTC. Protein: CASSFNRDYEQYF. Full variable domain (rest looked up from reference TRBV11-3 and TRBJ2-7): EAGVVQSPRYKIIEKKQPVAFWCNPISGHNTLYWYLQNLGQGPELLIRYENEEAVDDSQLPKDRFSAERLKGVDSTLKIQPAELGDSAVYLCASSFNRDYEQYFGPGTRLTVT.

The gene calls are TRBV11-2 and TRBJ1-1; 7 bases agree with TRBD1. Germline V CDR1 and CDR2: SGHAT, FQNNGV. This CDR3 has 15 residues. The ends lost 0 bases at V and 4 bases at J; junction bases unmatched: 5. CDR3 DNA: TGTGCCAGCAGCTTAGAGGTGGCAGGGGGCACTGAAGCTTTCTTT. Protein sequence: CASSLEVAGGTEAFF.

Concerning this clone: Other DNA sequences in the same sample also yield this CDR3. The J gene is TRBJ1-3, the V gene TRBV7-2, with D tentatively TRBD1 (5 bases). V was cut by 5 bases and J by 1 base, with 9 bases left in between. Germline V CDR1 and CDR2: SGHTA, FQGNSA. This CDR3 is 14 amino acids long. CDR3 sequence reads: CASSLGASGNTIYF. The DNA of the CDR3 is TGTGCCAGCAGCCTAGGGGCGTCTGGAAACACCATATATTTT.

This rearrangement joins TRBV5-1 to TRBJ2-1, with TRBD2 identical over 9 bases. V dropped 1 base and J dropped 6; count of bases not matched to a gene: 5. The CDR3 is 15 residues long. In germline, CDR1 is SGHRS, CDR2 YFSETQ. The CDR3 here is CASSLWTSEGNEQFF. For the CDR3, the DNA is TGCGCCAGCAGCTTGTGGACTAGCGAAGGCAATGAGCAGTTCTTC.

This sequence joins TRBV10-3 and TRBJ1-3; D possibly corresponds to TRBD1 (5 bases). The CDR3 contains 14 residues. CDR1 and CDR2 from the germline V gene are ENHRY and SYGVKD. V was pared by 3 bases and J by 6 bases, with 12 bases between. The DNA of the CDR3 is TGTGCCATCAGTGAATCGGGGGTTGAAAACACCATATATTTT. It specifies CAISESGVENTIYF.

The CDR3 DNA reads as TGCGCCAGCAGCCTGCAGGGTAAGGGGGCTGGTGAGCAGTTCTTC. Protein product: CASSLQGKGAGEQFF. V and J are TRBV4-3 and TRBJ2-1; 7 nucleotides match TRBD1. The V gene end was trimmed by 4 bases and the J gene end by 9 bases; junction bases not matched to a gene: 12. CDR1 and CDR2 (germline): LGHNA, YSLEER. This CDR3 contains 15 residues.

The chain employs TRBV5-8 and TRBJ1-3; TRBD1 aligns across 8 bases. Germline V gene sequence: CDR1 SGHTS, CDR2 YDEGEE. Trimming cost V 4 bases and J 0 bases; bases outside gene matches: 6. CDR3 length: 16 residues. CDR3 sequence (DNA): TGTGCCAGCAGCACCCGACAGGGGACCTCTGGAAACACCATATATTTT. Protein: CASSTRQGTSGNTIYF.

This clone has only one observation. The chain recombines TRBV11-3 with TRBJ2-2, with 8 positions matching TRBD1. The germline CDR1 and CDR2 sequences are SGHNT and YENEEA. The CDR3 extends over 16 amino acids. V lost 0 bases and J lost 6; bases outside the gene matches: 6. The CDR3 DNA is TGTGCCAGCAGCTTAGACAGGGGGCGTAGCGCCGGGGAGCTGTTTTTT. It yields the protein CASSLDRGRSAGELFF.

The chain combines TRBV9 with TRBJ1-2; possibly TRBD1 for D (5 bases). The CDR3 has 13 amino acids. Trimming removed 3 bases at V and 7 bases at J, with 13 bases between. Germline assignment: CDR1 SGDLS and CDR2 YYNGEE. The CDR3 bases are TGTGCCAGCAGCGCCCAGGGTAGGGGTGGCTACACCTTC. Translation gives CASSAQGRGGYTF. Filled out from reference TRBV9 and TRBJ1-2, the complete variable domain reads DSGVTQTPKHLITATGQRVTLRCSPRSGDLSVYWYQQSLDQGLQFLIQYYNGEERAKGNILERFSAQQFPDLHSELNLSSLELGDSALYFCASSAQGRGGYTFGSGTRLTVV.

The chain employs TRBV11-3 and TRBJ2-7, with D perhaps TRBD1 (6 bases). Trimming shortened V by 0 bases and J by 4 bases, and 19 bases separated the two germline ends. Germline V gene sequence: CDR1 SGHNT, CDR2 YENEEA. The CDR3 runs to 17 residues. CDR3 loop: CASSLDRPRTDDYEQYF. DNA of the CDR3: TGTGCCAGCAGCTTAGATCGGCCGCGGACAGACGATTACGAGCAGTACTTC.

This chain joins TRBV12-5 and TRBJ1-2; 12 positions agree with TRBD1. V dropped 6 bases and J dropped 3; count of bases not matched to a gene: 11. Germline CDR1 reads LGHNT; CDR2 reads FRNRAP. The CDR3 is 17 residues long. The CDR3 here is CASGGGTGGQDYYGYTF. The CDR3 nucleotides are TGTGCTAGTGGCGGTGGGACAGGGGGCCAAGATTACTATGGCTACACCTTC.

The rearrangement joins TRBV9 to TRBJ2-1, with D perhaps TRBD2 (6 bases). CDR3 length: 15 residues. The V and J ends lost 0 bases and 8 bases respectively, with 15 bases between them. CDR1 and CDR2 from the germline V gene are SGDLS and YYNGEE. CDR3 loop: CASSVGREEVYEQFF. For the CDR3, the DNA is TGTGCCAGCAGCGTAGGGAGGGAGGAGGTCTATGAGCAGTTCTTC.

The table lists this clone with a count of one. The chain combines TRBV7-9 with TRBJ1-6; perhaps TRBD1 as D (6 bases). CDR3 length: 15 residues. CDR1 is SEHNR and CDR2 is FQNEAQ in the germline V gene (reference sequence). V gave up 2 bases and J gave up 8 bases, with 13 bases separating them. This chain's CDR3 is CASSLRSGVDSPLHF. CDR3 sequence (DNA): TGTGCCAGCAGCTTAAGGTCAGGGGTGGATTCACCCCTCCACTTT. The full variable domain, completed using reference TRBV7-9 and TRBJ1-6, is DTGVSQNPRHKITKRGQNVTFRCDPISEHNRLYWYRQTLGQGPEFLTYFQNEAQLEKSRLLSDRFSAERPKGSFSTLEIQRTEQGDSAMYLCASSLRSGVDSPLHFGNGTRLTVT.

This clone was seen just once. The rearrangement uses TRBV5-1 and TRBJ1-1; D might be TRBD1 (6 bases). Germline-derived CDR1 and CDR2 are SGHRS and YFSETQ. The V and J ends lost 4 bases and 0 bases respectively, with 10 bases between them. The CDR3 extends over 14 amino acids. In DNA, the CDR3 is TGCGCCAGCAGCGATAGACAGGTGAACACTGAAGCTTTCTTT. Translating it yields CASSDRQVNTEAFF.

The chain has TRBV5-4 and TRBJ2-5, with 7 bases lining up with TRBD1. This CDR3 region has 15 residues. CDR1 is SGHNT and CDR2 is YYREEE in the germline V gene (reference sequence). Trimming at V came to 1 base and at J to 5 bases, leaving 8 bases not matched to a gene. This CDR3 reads CASSLLGGPLETQYF. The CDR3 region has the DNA TGTGCCAGCAGCTTGCTAGGGGGCCCACTCGAGACCCAGTACTTC. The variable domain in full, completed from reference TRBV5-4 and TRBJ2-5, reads ETGVTQSPTHLIKTRGQQVTLRCSSQSGHNTVSWYQQALGQGPQFIFQYYREEENGRGNFPPRFSGLQFPNYSSELNVNALELDDSALYLCASSLLGGPLETQYFGPGTRLLVL.

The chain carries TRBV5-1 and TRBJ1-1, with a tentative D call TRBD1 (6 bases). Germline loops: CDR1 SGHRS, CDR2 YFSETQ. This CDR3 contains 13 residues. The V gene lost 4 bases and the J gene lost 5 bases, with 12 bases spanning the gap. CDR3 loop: CASSTQGRTEAFF. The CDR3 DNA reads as TGCGCCAGCAGCACACAGGGTAGGACTGAAGCTTTCTTT.

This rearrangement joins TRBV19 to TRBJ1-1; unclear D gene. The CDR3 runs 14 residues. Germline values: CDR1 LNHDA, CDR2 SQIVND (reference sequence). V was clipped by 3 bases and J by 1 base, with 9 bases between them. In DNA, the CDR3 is TGTGCCAGTAGTATTAATGAGGGGAACACTGAAGCTTTCTTT. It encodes CASSINEGNTEAFF.

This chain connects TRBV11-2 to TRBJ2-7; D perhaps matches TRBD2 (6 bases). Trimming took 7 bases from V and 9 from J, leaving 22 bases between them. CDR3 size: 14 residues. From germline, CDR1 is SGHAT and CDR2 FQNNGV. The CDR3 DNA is TGTGCCAGCACGATATCGGGGGTCCCATATAGGCAGTACTTC. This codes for CASTISGVPYRQYF.

This chain's CDR3 is CASSLVAGLAKNIQYF. The CDR3 DNA reads as TGTGCCAGCAGCTTAGTCGCAGGTCTAGCCAAAAACATTCAGTACTTC. The chain uses TRBV7-9 and TRBJ2-4; D call uncertain. Trimming stripped 1 base from V and 0 bases from J, with 10 bases between. CDR3 length: 16 residues. CDR1 is SEHNR, CDR2 FQNEAQ, per germline (reference sequence). Looking up the rest from reference TRBV7-9 and TRBJ2-4 gives the full variable domain: DTGVSQNPRHKITKRGQNVTFRCDPISEHNRLYWYRQTLGQGPEFLTYFQNEAQLEKSRLLSDRFSAERPKGSFSTLEIQRTEQGDSAMYLCASSLVAGLAKNIQYFGAGTRLSVL.